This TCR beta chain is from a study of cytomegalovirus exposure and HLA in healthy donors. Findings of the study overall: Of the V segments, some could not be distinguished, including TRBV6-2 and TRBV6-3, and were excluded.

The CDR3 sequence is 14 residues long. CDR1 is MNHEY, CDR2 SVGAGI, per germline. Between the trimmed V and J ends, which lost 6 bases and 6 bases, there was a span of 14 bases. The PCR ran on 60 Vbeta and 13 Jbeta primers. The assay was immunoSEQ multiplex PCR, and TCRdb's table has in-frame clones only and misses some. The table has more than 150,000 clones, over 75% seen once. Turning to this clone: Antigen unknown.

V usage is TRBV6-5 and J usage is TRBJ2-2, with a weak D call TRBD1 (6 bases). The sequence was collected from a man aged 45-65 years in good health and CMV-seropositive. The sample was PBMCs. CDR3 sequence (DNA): TGTGCCAGCAGCTCCCGGGACATACCCGGGGAGCTGTTTTTT. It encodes CASSSRDIPGELFF.